Included here is one T cell receptor beta chain sequence, with context. The antigen is unknown. The CDR3 is 13 amino acids. Germline values: CDR1 SGDLS, CDR2 YYNGEE. Unmatched junction bases numbered 1, after V lost 0 bases and J lost 7 bases. Sequenced by immunoSEQ multiplex PCR; TCRdb stores in-frame clones only, minus some. The sample carries 75,000 to 90,000 clones, 91% recorded once. The data stem from a study of T cell responses to AZD1222 COVID-19 vaccine. Overall study results and limits: Spike-specific TCRs gained breadth and depth after people received two AZD1222 doses.

The sequencing used peripheral blood, collected 28 days after the second AZD1222 dose. The TCR was taken from an adult who received the AZD1222 COVID-19 vaccine. This sequence joins TRBV9 and TRBJ1-2; TRBD1 matches at 9 bases. The CDR3 protein is CASSVGDRVGYTF. CDR3 nucleotide sequence: TGTGCCAGCAGCGTAGGGGACAGGGTTGGCTACACCTTC. Variable domain in full (rest from reference TRBV9 and TRBJ1-2): DSGVTQTPKHLITATGQRVTLRCSPRSGDLSVYWYQQSLDQGLQFLIQYYNGEERAKGNILERFSAQQFPDLHSELNLSSLELGDSALYFCASSVGDRVGYTFGSGTRLTVV.